Described below is a single T cell receptor (beta chain) sequence and its context. As yet, its antigen is unknown. Arm-PCR of CDR3 regions with iRepertoire HTBI primers generated TCR beta libraries. TCRdb re-analysed the multiplex PCR reads in MiXCR, keeping a single row per CDR3 protein. The sample shows roughly 560,000 distinct CDR3 sequences, about 16% of them seen only once. The time point denotes: newly diagnosed GD, antithyroid drugs for less than 3 months. PBMCs provided the RNA from which the TCR library was made. Germline-derived CDR1 and CDR2 are MGHDK and SYGVNS. The V and J ends lost 4 bases and 6 bases respectively, with 5 bases between them. CDR3 length: 11 residues. This sample was taken from a study of regulatory T cells in long-lasting Graves disease. Overall study results and limits: Persistent Graves' cases showed lower TCR diversity than newly diagnosed cases.

This sample was shared with a second study, whose subject was T cells in Graves' hyperthyroidism and ophthalmopathy.

Specimen: peripheral blood mononuclear cells (PBMCs), collected at new diagnosis, from a patient treated with antithyroid drugs. The TCR sequence derives from a woman between 40 and 65 years old with Graves disease. V and J are TRBV25-1 and TRBJ2-3; D is unclear. DNA for the CDR3: TGTGCCAGCAGTGTTTCGGATACGCAGTATTTT. Translation: CASSVSDTQYF.